This is a list of T cell receptor beta chains from one sample in a study of blood T cell repertoires in COVID-19. Sequencing used immunoSEQ multiplex PCR; TCRdb keeps in-frame clones, though not all of them. The sample includes about 170,000 clones, roughly 81% of them seen just once. Sequencing was done on a sample of peripheral blood. These receptors came from a woman aged 80 or over with COVID-19, enrolled during active disease. Each CDR3 is given with its conserved first and last residue. Each record gives: V gene, CDR3 length, clone size, J gene, CDR3 protein. Size is stated for part of the rows, as once, few or many counts, or as a class when the clone is expanded.

v_call: TRBV15; cdr3_length: 13; clone_size: -; j_call: TRBJ2-3; cdr3_aa: CATSREAGVTQYF
v_call: TRBV3-1/TRBV3-2; cdr3_length: 15; clone_size: -; j_call: TRBJ1-5; cdr3_aa: CASSQAGQNNQPQHF
v_call: TRBV11-3; cdr3_length: 14; clone_size: -; j_call: TRBJ2-3; cdr3_aa: CASSRDSSTDTQYF
v_call: TRBV18; cdr3_length: 13; clone_size: -; j_call: TRBJ1-3; cdr3_aa: CASSQAPGNTIYF
v_call: TRBV18; cdr3_length: 17; clone_size: -; j_call: TRBJ2-2; cdr3_aa: CASSPPGGTANTGELFF
v_call: TRBV29-1; cdr3_length: 13; clone_size: once; j_call: TRBJ2-7; cdr3_aa: CSVPGQGSYEQYF
v_call: TRBV19; cdr3_length: 13; clone_size: -; j_call: TRBJ1-2; cdr3_aa: CASSMGWLDGYTF
v_call: TRBV30; cdr3_length: 14; clone_size: -; j_call: TRBJ2-1; cdr3_aa: CAWSARTSGNEQFF
v_call: TRBV5-4; cdr3_length: 14; clone_size: -; j_call: TRBJ2-7; cdr3_aa: CASSRDLASYEQYF
v_call: TRBV18; cdr3_length: 13; clone_size: -; j_call: TRBJ2-5; cdr3_aa: CASSPPYQETQYF
v_call: TRBV2; cdr3_length: 14; clone_size: -; j_call: TRBJ2-3; cdr3_aa: CASSERRGTDTQYF
v_call: TRBV12-2; cdr3_length: 15; clone_size: -; j_call: TRBJ1-2; cdr3_aa: CASRSKTKQEYGYTF
v_call: TRBV30; cdr3_length: 17; clone_size: -; j_call: TRBJ2-5; cdr3_aa: CAWRDRDRGSFQETQYF
v_call: TRBV18; cdr3_length: 13; clone_size: -; j_call: TRBJ1-2; cdr3_aa: CASSEDRDYGYTF
v_call: TRBV29-1; cdr3_length: 11; clone_size: -; j_call: TRBJ1-2; cdr3_aa: CSVENPGGYTF
v_call: TRBV3-1/TRBV3-2; cdr3_length: 15; clone_size: -; j_call: TRBJ2-2; cdr3_aa: CASSQVVLNTGELFF
v_call: TRBV5-1; cdr3_length: 14; clone_size: -; j_call: TRBJ1-5; cdr3_aa: CASSLDSSNQPQHF
v_call: TRBV27; cdr3_length: 13; clone_size: -; j_call: TRBJ1-3; cdr3_aa: CASSPGWGYTIYF
v_call: TRBV19; cdr3_length: 15; clone_size: -; j_call: TRBJ1-1; cdr3_aa: CASSTRQGADTEAFF
v_call: TRBV19; cdr3_length: 12; clone_size: -; j_call: TRBJ1-1; cdr3_aa: CASSSDPGKAFF
v_call: TRBV6-2/TRBV6-3; cdr3_length: 12; clone_size: once; j_call: TRBJ2-4; cdr3_aa: CASSPTINIQYF
v_call: TRBV9; cdr3_length: 18; clone_size: few; j_call: TRBJ2-3; cdr3_aa: CASSPERLAGPSTDTQYF
v_call: TRBV2; cdr3_length: 15; clone_size: -; j_call: TRBJ1-5; cdr3_aa: CASSEFLGVDQPQHF
v_call: TRBV19; cdr3_length: 13; clone_size: once; j_call: TRBJ1-1; cdr3_aa: CASREGLNTEAFF
v_call: TRBV9; cdr3_length: 16; clone_size: -; j_call: TRBJ2-5; cdr3_aa: CASSVGSGGPKETQYF
v_call: TRBV19; cdr3_length: 13; clone_size: -; j_call: TRBJ1-2; cdr3_aa: CASSKTGGNGYTF
v_call: TRBV7-2; cdr3_length: 18; clone_size: -; j_call: TRBJ2-3; cdr3_aa: CASSLLTLAGGGKDTQYF
v_call: TRBV19; cdr3_length: 14; clone_size: many; j_call: TRBJ2-7; cdr3_aa: CASSPPEGPYEQYF
v_call: TRBV3-1/TRBV3-2; cdr3_length: 13; clone_size: once; j_call: TRBJ1-3; cdr3_aa: CASSQGAGNTIYF
v_call: TRBV11-2; cdr3_length: 19; clone_size: -; j_call: TRBJ2-1; cdr3_aa: CASRYGVWKAGATYNEQFF
v_call: TRBV18; cdr3_length: 15; clone_size: -; j_call: TRBJ1-6; cdr3_aa: CASSPPLQGNSPLHF
v_call: TRBV19; cdr3_length: 14; clone_size: -; j_call: TRBJ2-7; cdr3_aa: CASSGLALSYEQYF
v_call: TRBV15; cdr3_length: 12; clone_size: -; j_call: TRBJ2-5; cdr3_aa: CATSPIGETQYF
v_call: TRBV7-8; cdr3_length: 16; clone_size: -; j_call: TRBJ2-1; cdr3_aa: CASSPISGRAYNEQFF
v_call: TRBV27; cdr3_length: 18; clone_size: -; j_call: TRBJ2-3; cdr3_aa: CASSLSQTSSVRPDTQYF
v_call: TRBV27; cdr3_length: 13; clone_size: -; j_call: TRBJ1-5; cdr3_aa: CASSKYSNQPQHF
v_call: TRBV7-9; cdr3_length: 15; clone_size: -; j_call: TRBJ2-7; cdr3_aa: CASSVAGAVSYEQYF
v_call: TRBV10-3; cdr3_length: 14; clone_size: -; j_call: TRBJ1-3; cdr3_aa: CAISESTGVNTIYF
v_call: TRBV5-1; cdr3_length: 15; clone_size: -; j_call: TRBJ2-1; cdr3_aa: CASSSTGTIYNEQFF
v_call: TRBV7-8; cdr3_length: 18; clone_size: -; j_call: TRBJ2-2; cdr3_aa: CASSPYGRAGANTGELFF